The entry below describes one TCR beta chain. In this sample, this clone turned up once. Its cognate antigen has yet to be identified. One end of the junction varies from germline; a read error may be responsible. For CDR1 and CDR2, the germline V gene lists MGHDK and SYGVNS. The CDR3 sequence holds 10 residues, the cysteine and phenylalanine included. Only the CDR3 portion is preserved as DNA: 30 bases, with reading frame beginning at the first base. This sample is part of a study of cytotoxic CD8 clonotypes in ibrutinib-treated CLL (dated by TCRdb to the early 2020s). Study-wide context: The cohort included roughly 15 treatment-naive and 11 to 12 relapsed/refractory patients; roughly 17 were IGHV unmutated. An average of approximately 260,000 productive templates and 94,082 productive rearrangements was obtained per sample. Responses were partial in 25 or so patients and complete in 2; after median roughly 69 months follow-up, 14 stayed in remission and about twelve progressed. Cryopreserved peripheral blood mononuclear cells were obtained before treatment, at response, and at either sustained remission or disease progression. Of the roughly 81 people in the trial, 25 to 30 had longitudinal samples available. Every remission and progressive disease sample was obtained while ibrutinib was still being received by the patients. Response samples were taken after a median of around 13 months on treatment, ranging from roughly 6 to 36 months. The paper's findings and limits, for the study overall: Sustained-remission and progressing patients did not have matched sampling times, and lymph node repertoires were not examined. Public clonotypes were rare and either contracted or stayed stable during treatment, and the rise in clonality at ibrutinib response reflected the expansion of private clonotypes. At baseline, clonality was higher than in age-matched healthy donors and showed a strong correlation with circulating CD8+ T-cell counts. Clonality rose at ibrutinib response, remained stable during sustained remission, and dropped back toward baseline at progression.

Each clonotype received, on average, 10x coverage in deep resolution sequencing performed on a MiSeq, where the target depth lay between 1 in 1 million and 1 in 200,000 T cells. The immunoSEQ hsTCRB Kit was used to generate the TCR beta libraries. The source study handled its data this way. Data were analyzed with ImmunoSEQ Data Assistant and ImmunoSEQ Analyzer, with V, D and J genes assigned per IMGT definitions. Clonality, which ranges from 0 to 1, was calculated as one minus the normalized Shannon entropy of productive rearrangement frequencies. Public clonotype analysis was restricted to overrepresented clonotypes comprising at least 0.05% of each patient's repertoire. Repertoires from 10 to 15 age-matched healthy donors in immuneACCESS were used as clonality controls. TCRdb re-hosts the immuneACCESS table, in-frame sequences only. Its copies lack some clones; in the studies checked, an unresolved V gene accounts for under half of them, and the cause for the rest is not known. Clone size and the V and J calls come from that table; the DNA yielded D and trimming. The sample contains more than 140,000 clones, approximately 80% of them found a single time. The ten top clones hold around 30% of the sample.

The label giving this sample's time point can be read as: about eleven months on ibrutinib. Approximately 2 micrograms of genomic DNA were extracted from cryopreserved PBMCs for TCR beta library preparation. Longitudinal blood samples from CLL patients on ibrutinib monotherapy underwent high-throughput TCR beta sequencing. The patients were enrolled in a single-center, open-label phase 2 trial of ibrutinib monotherapy. This clonotype originated in a human donor with chronic lymphocytic leukemia. This sequence uses TRBV25-1 and TRBJ2-7, with the D gene not clear enough to name. The specimen was PBMCs, collected after 12 months of ibrutinib treatment. The bases are TGTGCCAGCAGTGAACGAACCCAGCACTTC. This translates into CASSERTQHF.